The 3 T cell receptor beta chains reported below all come from one sample, sequenced in a study of response to subunit inactivated influenza vaccine. Via MiXCR, TCRdb re-called the RT-PCR reads, giving one row per CDR3 protein. The data show roughly 500,000 distinct CDR3 sequences, 15% to 20% seen once. Material: CD4+ T cells sorted from PBMCs, obtained approximately 25 months after vaccination. The receptors come from a man between 50 and 69 years old who received an inactivated influenza vaccine.

This clonotype has just a few counts. The chain links TRBV5-1 to TRBJ2-7, with no clear D. The CDR3 runs to 14 residues. Germline assignment: CDR1 SGHRS and CDR2 YFSETQ. Trimming took off 0 bases at V and 0 bases at J, with 7 bases between the two ends. The CDR3 reads CASSLEGFSYEQYF. The CDR3 DNA follows: TGCGCCAGCAGCTTGGAAGGGTTCTCCTACGAGCAGTACTTC.

The rearrangement links TRBV7-2 to TRBJ1-5; 7 nucleotides align to TRBD1. The CDR3 spans 16 residues. CDR1 and CDR2 from the germline V gene are SGHTA and FQGNSA. The ends lost 0 bases at V and 0 bases at J; junction bases unmatched: 2. CDR3 sequence (DNA): TGTGCCAGCAGCTTAGCAGGGGGCTATAGCAATCAGCCCCAGCATTTT. Protein sequence: CASSLAGGYSNQPQHF.

This clonotype was seen ten or more times. V is TRBV3-1 and J is TRBJ1-5; no clear D. The CDR3 extends over 13 amino acids. CDR1 and CDR2 (germline): LGHDT, YNNKEL (reference sequence). V lost 1 base and J 4 bases, leaving 5 bases between the germline ends. The CDR3 here is CASSQGINQPQHF. CDR3 bases: TGTGCCAGCAGCCAAGGGATTAATCAGCCCCAGCATTTT.